This TCR beta chain was identified during a study of breast tumors, draining lymph nodes, adjacent tissues. Findings of the study overall: Tumor T cell lymph node origin was a supported hypothesis, not proven. Tumor TCR diversity was below lymph nodes but above nontumor tissue. Findings are consistent with lymph node origin and intratumoral expansion of most tumor T cells. Luminal-like breast cancer showed significantly higher tumor–nontumor repertoire similarity than basal-like.

CDR1 and CDR2 from the germline V gene are SNHLY and FYNNEI. Trimming took 6 bases from V and 1 from J; bases not matched to a gene: 3. The CDR3 consists of 14 residues. This clonotype was seen many times. Its antigen remains unidentified. The lymph nodes were axillary draining lymph nodes from breast cancer patients. TCRdb independently ran MiXCR on the multiplex PCR reads; one entry per CDR3 protein. The sample has about 220,000 distinct CDR3 sequences, 30% to 35% seen once. What was sequenced was axillary lymph node tissue. V usage is TRBV2 and J usage is TRBJ2-3; 8 nucleotides match TRBD2. The sequence derives from a female donor with breast cancer. Some clones in this sample may be carry-over from other donors' samples. CDR3 sequence reads: CASSATSGTDTQYF. The CDR3 DNA is TGTGCCAGCAGCGCGACTAGCGGCACAGATACGCAGTATTTT.